This passage covers 30 T cell receptor beta chains from one sample sequenced in a study of T cell responses to AZD1222 COVID-19 vaccine. Clones were sequenced by immunoSEQ multiplex PCR, and TCRdb holds only the in-frame ones, with some missing. The sample carries 90,000 to 110,000 clones, nearly 90% recorded once. Sequencing used peripheral blood, obtained on day 0 of AZD1222 vaccination. These receptors originate from an adult in good health.

Details on this clone: Additional DNA sequences in this sample encode the identical CDR3. This chain links TRBV5-4 with TRBJ1-2; the D is unclear. Germline CDR1 SGHNT, CDR2 YYREEE (reference sequence). Trimming removed 2 bases from V and 5 bases from J, with 10 bases in between. The CDR3 length is 13 residues. CDR3 bases: TGTGCCAGCAGCTTACGGGGAGGGTATGGCTACACCTTC. The encoded protein is CASSLRGGYGYTF.

DNA for the CDR3: TGTGCCAGCAGCTTGGGGACAGGGGGCATGAATCAGCCCCAGCATTTT. This sequence encodes CASSLGTGGMNQPQHF. The chain links TRBV5-5 to TRBJ1-5, with 11 bases that match TRBD1. Trimming removed 0 bases from V and 4 bases from J; junction bases left unmatched: 3. The CDR3 contains 16 residues. Per germline, CDR1 SGHKS and CDR2 YYEKEE (reference sequence).

The V call is TRBV21-1, the J call TRBJ2-1; the table assigns TRBD1, which was not confirmed against the DNA. TRBV21-1 is given as a pseudogene. The CDR3 is 13 amino acids. The CDR3 DNA follows: TGTGCCAGCAGGACAGGGTTGGTCAATGAGCAGTTCTTC. This sequence encodes CASRTGLVNEQFF.

This chain's CDR3 is CATSRDRVVWRAEAFF. The DNA of the CDR3 is TGTGCCACCAGCAGAGATAGGGTTGTGTGGAGGGCTGAAGCTTTCTTT. The chain joins TRBV15 to TRBJ1-1; D call uncertain. V dropped 0 bases and J dropped 6 bases, with 17 bases sitting between them. In germline, CDR1 is LNHNV, CDR2 YYDKDF (reference sequence). The CDR3 has 16 residues.

The rearrangement uses TRBV9 and TRBJ2-2; tentatively, D is TRBD2 (7 bases). This CDR3 has 16 amino acids. Trimming shortened V by 4 bases and J by 4 bases, and 17 bases separated the two germline ends. From germline, CDR1 is SGDLS and CDR2 YYNGEE. The DNA of the CDR3 is TGTGCCAGCAGCCCTCCCGGGGGGCGAGGCACCGGGGAGCTGTTTTTT. This encodes CASSPPGGRGTGELFF.

The V and J genes are TRBV28 and TRBJ1-4, with D maybe TRBD1 (5 bases). This CDR3 is 15 amino acids long. V shed 2 bases and J shed 5 bases, with 12 bases lying between them. CDR1 is MDHEN, CDR2 SYDVKM, per germline. Here the CDR3 reads CASSLVGAPNEKLFF. As DNA, the CDR3 is TGTGCCAGCAGTTTAGTAGGGGCGCCGAATGAAAAACTGTTTTTT.

The V and J genes are TRBV6-2 or TRBV6-3 and TRBJ2-7, with D perhaps TRBD2 (6 bases). V lost 1 base, J lost 0 bases, and 13 bases lay in between. Germline values: CDR1 MNHEY, CDR2 SVGEGT. The length of the CDR3 is 16 residues. Here the CDR3 DNA reads TGTGCCAGCAGTTACTTCGGCGGGGATAGCTCCTACGAGCAGTACTTC. This translates into CASSYFGGDSSYEQYF.

The rearrangement uses TRBV2 and TRBJ1-4; TRBD1 aligns across 10 bases. The V and J ends lost 6 bases and 2 bases, in that order; junction bases with no gene match: 6. This CDR3 has 16 residues. Germline CDR1 reads SNHLY; CDR2 reads FYNNEI. The CDR3, as DNA: TGTGCCAGCAGCGGGGACAGGGGCGAGACTAATGAAAAACTGTTTTTT. Translation gives CASSGDRGETNEKLFF.

The rearrangement uses TRBV3-1 (or the pseudogene TRBV3-2) and TRBJ2-4, with 8 bases aligning to TRBD1. Losses at the gene ends were 4 bases for V and 4 bases for J; bases not matched to a gene: 6. The CDR3 totals 15 residues. Germline values: CDR1 LGHDT, CDR2 YNNKEL (reference sequence). This chain's CDR3 is CASSPRGQGKNIQYF. The CDR3, as DNA: TGTGCCAGCAGCCCCCGAGGACAGGGTAAAAACATTCAGTACTTC.

The chain couples TRBV7-2 to TRBJ1-4, with D maybe TRBD1 (5 bases). The CDR3 totals 18 residues. Trimming took off 5 bases at V and 1 base at J, with 20 bases between the two ends. Germline V gene sequence: CDR1 SGHTA, CDR2 FQGNSA. The CDR3 protein is CASSPNPRQRQTNEKLFF. The CDR3, as DNA: TGTGCCAGCAGCCCGAATCCAAGACAGCGGCAAACTAATGAAAAACTGTTTTTT.

This clone has just one count. V usage is TRBV19 and J usage is TRBJ1-4, with D possibly matching TRBD1 (5 bases). V dropped 3 bases and J dropped 3 bases, with 17 bases sitting between them. Per germline, CDR1 LNHDA and CDR2 SQIVND (reference sequence). This CDR3 has 17 amino acids. CDR3 protein: CASSISSRPGPNEKLFF. The CDR3 DNA reads as TGTGCCAGTAGTATCTCCTCTCGCCCGGGACCTAATGAAAAACTGTTTTTT.

This chain joins TRBV10-3 and TRBJ1-1; tentative D call: TRBD1 (6 bases). The germline CDR1 and CDR2 sequences are ENHRY and SYGVKD. The CDR3 covers 16 residues. V was clipped by 0 bases and J by 3 bases, with 14 bases between them. CDR3 nucleotide sequence: TGTGCCATCAGTGAGTCGGGGGCCCGGCTGGACACTGAAGCTTTCTTT. Amino acid sequence: CAISESGARLDTEAFF.

The J gene is TRBJ1-5, the V gene TRBV19; the D is unclear. The CDR3 contains 14 residues. Germline lookup yields CDR1 LNHDA and CDR2 SQIVND (reference sequence). V dropped 2 bases and J dropped 0 bases, with 5 bases sitting between them. CDR3 sequence: CASSILYSNQPQHF. CDR3 nucleotide sequence: TGTGCCAGTAGTATACTCTATAGCAATCAGCCCCAGCATTTT.

V usage is TRBV7-2 and J usage is TRBJ1-4; no clear D. The CDR3 spans 12 residues. Germline CDR1 reads SGHTA; CDR2 reads FQGNSA. V lost 1 base to trimming and J lost 11 bases, with 8 bases between them. The CDR3 protein is CASSLEGWKLFF. CDR3 DNA: TGTGCCAGCAGCTTAGAAGGTTGGAAACTGTTTTTT.

J is TRBJ1-6 and V is TRBV28, with D tentatively TRBD1 (5 bases). CDR3 length: 17 amino acids. Germline V gene data show CDR1 as MDHEN and CDR2 as SYDVKM. Trimming removed 5 bases from V and 7 bases from J, with 21 bases in between. The CDR3 protein is CASSLTHGGEGNSPLHF. CDR3 DNA sequence: TGTGCCAGCAGTCTCACCCACGGGGGAGAGGGAAATTCACCCCTCCACTTT.

This clone has just one count. J is TRBJ2-7 and V is TRBV2; 7 bases are a match to TRBD2. Germline V gene sequence: CDR1 SNHLY, CDR2 FYNNEI. The CDR3 covers 13 residues. V lost 6 bases to trimming and J lost 7 bases; unmatched junction nucleotides: 9. CDR3 in amino acids: CASSGRTSREQYV. DNA of the CDR3: TGTGCCAGCAGCGGCCGGACTAGTCGAGAGCAGTACGTC.

The V gene is TRBV11-1, the J gene TRBJ1-1; D uncertain. Germline V gene lookup returns CDR1 SGHAT and CDR2 FQDESV (reference sequence). CDR3 size: 13 residues. Trimming pared 6 bases from V and 5 bases from J, leaving 13 bases between. CDR3 nucleotide sequence: TGTGCCAGCAGGGGAGACGGGAGGACTGAAGCTTTCTTT. Amino acids: CASRGDGRTEAFF.

This rearrangement joins TRBV6-5 to TRBJ2-1, with 7 bases identical to TRBD1. The CDR3 contains 15 residues. The V gene's germline CDR1 is MNHEY and CDR2 SVGAGI. V gave up 6 bases and J gave up 6 bases; unmatched junction bases: 11. The CDR3 region is CASRLDRVSGNEQFF. CDR3 nucleotides: TGTGCCAGCAGACTCGACAGGGTCTCCGGCAATGAGCAGTTCTTC.

The table lists this clone with a count of one. The genes are TRBV2 and TRBJ2-3; TRBD1 matches at 9 bases. Trimming at V came to 7 bases and at J to 3 bases, leaving 8 bases not matched to a gene. This CDR3 comprises 15 residues. From germline, CDR1 is SNHLY and CDR2 FYNNEI. CDR3 nucleotides: TGTGCCAGCACCTCCGGGACAGGGTCGACAGATACGCAGTATTTT. Translation gives CASTSGTGSTDTQYF.

The chain joins TRBV9 to TRBJ1-6; TRBD1 is a possible D gene (5 bases). Trimming pared 3 bases from V and 5 bases from J, leaving 12 bases between. The CDR3 consists of 15 residues. Per germline, CDR1 SGDLS and CDR2 YYNGEE. This CDR3 reads CASSATGPNNSPLHF. In DNA, the CDR3 is TGTGCCAGCAGCGCCACGGGACCGAATAATTCACCCCTCCACTTT. Looking up the rest from reference TRBV9 and TRBJ1-6 gives the full variable domain: DSGVTQTPKHLITATGQRVTLRCSPRSGDLSVYWYQQSLDQGLQFLIQYYNGEERAKGNILERFSAQQFPDLHSELNLSSLELGDSALYFCASSATGPNNSPLHFGNGTRLTVT.

The J gene is TRBJ2-2, the V gene TRBV19; D unclear. The length of the CDR3 is 12 residues. The germline V and J ends were trimmed by 3 bases and 4 bases, with 3 bases remaining between them. CDR1 is LNHDA, CDR2 SQIVND, per germline (reference sequence). In DNA form, the CDR3 reads TGTGCCAGTAGTATTAGCACCGGGGAGCTGTTTTTT. This encodes CASSISTGELFF.

With regard to this clone: At the DNA level, this CDR3 is encoded by other sequences in the same sample as well. The chain is built from TRBV18 and TRBJ2-5; D is ambiguous. Looked up from germline, CDR1 is KGHSH and CDR2 is LQKENI. There are 11 residues in the CDR3. Trimming removed 3 bases from V and 3 bases from J, with 2 bases in between. The CDR3 protein is CASSPKETQYF. CDR3 coding DNA: TGTGCCAGCTCACCGAAAGAGACCCAGTACTTC. The whole variable domain, remainder taken from reference TRBV18 and TRBJ2-5, is NAGVMQNPRHLVRRRGQEARLRCSPMKGHSHVYWYRQLPEEGLKFMVYLQKENIIDESGMPKERFSAEFPKEGPSILRIQQVVRGDSAAYFCASSPKETQYFGPGTRLLVL.

This clone was found a few times. The chain has TRBV7-3 and TRBJ2-1, with D possibly called TRBD1 or TRBD2 (5 bases each). V lost 0 bases and J 0 bases, leaving 15 bases between the germline ends. This CDR3 has 18 amino acids. CDR1 is SGHTA and CDR2 is FQGTGA in the germline V gene. CDR3 bases: TGTGCCAGCAGCTTAACTTTAGGGGACGTCAGCTCCTACAATGAGCAGTTCTTC. Translated, it gives CASSLTLGDVSSYNEQFF.

Concerning this clone: At one of its ends the junction is not consistent with the germline gene, which may arise from a read error. The V call is TRBV6-5, the J call TRBJ1-5; D is perhaps TRBD1 (5 bases). The V gene's germline CDR1 is MNHEY and CDR2 SVGAGI. CDR3 length equals 11 residues. CDR3 protein: CASSGPGRDVF. The CDR3 nucleotides read TGTGCCAGCAGCGGGCCGGGACGGGATGTTTTT.

The chain employs TRBV5-1 and TRBJ2-2; D not certain. Germline loops: CDR1 SGHRS, CDR2 YFSETQ. Deletions cut 5 bases from V and 5 bases from J, with 10 bases between. The CDR3 consists of 13 residues. Here the CDR3 DNA reads TGCGCCAGCAGTCCGATAGGGACCGGGGAGCTGTTTTTT. It specifies CASSPIGTGELFF.

V usage is TRBV4-3 and J usage is TRBJ2-7, with TRBD1 identical over 7 bases. The junction had 3 bases not matched to a gene; V was cut back by 0 bases and J by 1 base. CDR1 and CDR2 from the germline V gene are LGHNA and YSLEER. The length of the CDR3 is 15 residues. DNA for the CDR3: TGCGCCAGCAGCCAAGAGGAGACAGGGTCCTACGAGCAGTACTTC. Translation gives CASSQEETGSYEQYF.

V usage is TRBV28 and J usage is TRBJ1-4; no clear D. This CDR3 region has 14 residues. V was pared by 2 bases and J by 7 bases, with 11 bases between. CDR1 is MDHEN and CDR2 is SYDVKM in the germline V gene. This chain's CDR3 is CASSLGQWGEKLFF. In DNA, the CDR3 is TGTGCCAGCAGTTTAGGGCAGTGGGGTGAAAAACTGTTTTTT.

This clone is a singleton in its sample. This chain links TRBV6-2 or TRBV6-3 with TRBJ1-1, with D uncertain. CDR1 MNHEY and CDR2 SVGEGT come from the germline V gene. The CDR3 sequence is 13 residues long. V was pared by 2 bases and J by 8 bases, with 12 bases between. The CDR3 is CASSYMGDGEAFF. CDR3 sequence (DNA): TGTGCCAGCAGTTACATGGGAGATGGGGAAGCTTTCTTT.

The V call is TRBV19, the J call TRBJ1-5, with 8 bases identical to TRBD1. The V gene end was trimmed by 6 bases and the J gene end by 2 bases; junction bases not matched to a gene: 15. The CDR3 is 18 amino acids. Per the germline V gene, CDR1 is LNHDA and CDR2 is SQIVND (reference sequence). CDR3 protein: CASSSDRGLGVGNQPQHF. In nucleotides, the CDR3 is TGTGCCAGTAGCAGTGACAGGGGCCTTGGCGTGGGCAATCAGCCCCAGCATTTT.

The chain carries TRBV14 and TRBJ2-5; 13 bases are shared with TRBD2. The V gene's germline CDR1 is SGHDN and CDR2 FVKESK. CDR3 length equals 17 residues. Trimming cost V 4 bases and J 5 bases; bases outside gene matches: 10. Written as DNA, the CDR3 is TGTGCCAGCAGCCGTACTAGCGGGAGGGCCCTCGGGGAGACCCAGTACTTC. Translated: CASSRTSGRALGETQYF. The full variable domain, with the rest looked up from reference TRBV14 and TRBJ2-5, is EAGVTQFPSHSVIEKGQTVTLRCDPISGHDNLYWYRRVMGKEIKFLLHFVKESKQDESGMPNNRFLAERTGGTYSTLKVQPAELEDSGVYFCASSRTSGRALGETQYFGPGTRLLVL.